These 18 T cell receptor beta chains came from one sample sequenced in a study of shared clonotypes between healthy human individuals. Data came from immunoSEQ multiplex PCR; TCRdb stores just in-frame clones and leaves some out. The sample lists about 690,000 clones, 90% occurring once. Sequencing was carried out using memory CD8+ T cells from PBMCs. Subset described: CD45RO+ cells pooled with CCR7-negative TemRA cells. Every receptor here comes from a young man in good health. Some clones in this sample may be carry-over from other donors' samples.

The chain has TRBV5-1 and TRBJ2-7; 8 nucleotides match TRBD2. Unmatched junction bases numbered 14, after V lost 3 bases and J lost 9 bases. The V gene's germline CDR1 is SGHRS and CDR2 YFSETQ. This CDR3 is built from 15 residues. CDR3 coding DNA: TGCGCCAGCAGCTCTACACGGACTAGCTATTCCGGGCAGTACTTC. Amino acids: CASSSTRTSYSGQYF.

The chain combines TRBV2 with TRBJ2-1; D might be TRBD2 (6 bases). Per germline, CDR1 SNHLY and CDR2 FYNNEI. The V end lost 6 bases, the J end lost 5 bases, and 14 bases lay between the germline ends. CDR3 length equals 14 residues. CDR3 DNA: TGTGCCAGCAGCCAACTGTGGACTAACAATGAGCAGTTCTTC. As protein: CASSQLWTNNEQFF.

This clone was counted a single time. The V gene is TRBV19, the J gene TRBJ1-5; D is ambiguous. The germline V and J ends were trimmed by 1 base and 7 bases, with 11 bases remaining between them. The CDR3 has 14 amino acids. Looked up from germline, CDR1 is LNHDA and CDR2 is SQIVND (reference sequence). The CDR3 DNA is TGTGCCAGTAGTATAGGTCGGGTTTCACAGCCCCAGCATTTT. It codes for CASSIGRVSQPQHF.

This clone was seen a single time. V and J are TRBV10-3 and TRBJ2-2; TRBD2 matches at 9 bases. The CDR3 has 14 residues. With V trimmed by 11 bases and J by 0 bases, 4 bases remained unmatched. Germline assignment: CDR1 ENHRY and CDR2 SYGVKD. CDR3: CASRGGPNTGELFF. The CDR3 nucleotides are TGTGCCTCGCGGGGGGGACCGAACACCGGGGAGCTGTTTTTT.

DNA for the CDR3: TGTGCCTGGGGGGCCGGGAGGGTTTTTCAGCCCCAGCATTTT. Amino acids: CAWGAGRVFQPQHF. The rearrangement links TRBV30 to TRBJ1-5, with D maybe TRBD1 (5 bases). Germline V CDR1 and CDR2: GTSNPN, SVGIG (reference sequence). CDR3 length: 14 amino acids. The V and J ends lost 5 bases and 6 bases respectively, with 17 bases between them.

The chain couples TRBV27 to TRBJ1-4; 8 bases line up with TRBD1. Germline V gene sequence: CDR1 MNHEY, CDR2 SMNVEV (reference sequence). The CDR3 runs 14 residues. The V gene end was trimmed by 3 bases and the J gene end by 8 bases; junction bases not matched to a gene: 5. The CDR3 bases are TGTGCCAGCAGTTTGCGGACAGGGAGGGAAAAACTGTTTTTT. Protein product: CASSLRTGREKLFF.

CDR3 sequence (DNA): TGTGCCACCAGCAGAGTCACTAATGAGGGGGACACTGAAGCTTTCTTT. This gives the protein CATSRVTNEGDTEAFF. This rearrangement joins TRBV15 to TRBJ1-1; D might be TRBD1 (6 bases). The CDR3 extends over 16 amino acids. V lost 1 base, J lost 3 bases, and 15 bases lay in between. The germline V gene has CDR1 LNHNV and CDR2 YYDKDF (reference sequence).

The rearrangement joins TRBV19 to TRBJ2-1; 8 bases map to TRBD2. V was pared by 4 bases and J by 2 bases, with 13 bases of the junction left unmatched. This CDR3 has 18 amino acids. Germline-derived CDR1 and CDR2 are LNHDA and SQIVND (reference sequence). The chain's CDR3 is CASSNVGTAGGPYNEQFF. The CDR3 DNA is TGTGCCAGTAGTAACGTAGGCACGGCGGGAGGCCCCTACAATGAGCAGTTCTTC.

The CDR3 protein is CASSSKDQGAHTEAFF. CDR3 sequence (DNA): TGTGCCAGCAGCTCAAAAGACCAGGGGGCGCACACTGAAGCTTTCTTT. The chain links TRBV5-6 to TRBJ1-1; 8 positions match TRBD1. V was pared by 3 bases and J by 3 bases, with 10 bases of the junction left unmatched. Germline assignment: CDR1 SGHDT and CDR2 YYEEEE. This CDR3 comprises 16 residues.

This chain connects TRBV27 to TRBJ1-1; D is ambiguous. Trimming pared 4 bases from V and 6 bases from J, leaving 18 bases between. The CDR3 length is 15 residues. In germline, CDR1 is MNHEY, CDR2 SMNVEV (reference sequence). The DNA for the CDR3 is TGTGCCAGCAGTTCGCTAAACCCCGGGAGCGCTGAAGCTTTCTTT. It is translated as CASSSLNPGSAEAFF.

This clone was found once. The J gene is TRBJ2-1, the V gene TRBV29-1, with D hard to call. V lost 6 bases, J lost 2 bases, and 14 bases lay in between. The germline CDR1 and CDR2 sequences are SQVTM and ANQGSEA. CDR3 size: 14 residues. CDR3 amino acids: CSVVTSTAYNEQFF. The CDR3, as DNA: TGCAGCGTGGTAACTTCCACGGCCTACAATGAGCAGTTCTTC.

The CDR3 DNA sequence: TGTGCCAGCAGCCAGTCCCGGGACTTTTTTAACTATGGCTACACCTTC. It specifies CASSQSRDFFNYGYTF. The chain employs TRBV5-6 and TRBJ1-2, with a tentative D call TRBD1 (5 bases). The CDR3 totals 16 residues. V was pared by 4 bases and J by 1 base, with 17 bases between. The V gene's germline CDR1 is SGHDT and CDR2 YYEEEE.

This clone was observed once. The rearrangement uses TRBV13 and TRBJ2-5, with a possible D match to TRBD1 (6 bases). Trimming removed 0 bases at V and 2 bases at J, with 13 bases between. The CDR3 totals 16 residues. Germline assignment: CDR1 PRHDT and CDR2 FYEKMQ (reference sequence). CDR3 sequence (DNA): TGTGCCAGCAGCTTAGGTACAGGGAGAAAACAAGAGACCCAGTACTTC. Translation: CASSLGTGRKQETQYF.

The V and J genes are TRBV4-3 and TRBJ2-1; D gene unclear. Trimming took 0 bases from V and 0 from J, leaving 6 bases between them. The CDR3 is made up of 15 amino acids. In germline, CDR1 is LGHNA, CDR2 YSLEER. CDR3 in amino acids: CASSQDSGSYNEQFF. CDR3 nucleotide sequence: TGCGCCAGCAGCCAAGATTCGGGCTCCTACAATGAGCAGTTCTTC.

The rearrangement joins TRBV27 to TRBJ1-2; 7 nucleotides line up with TRBD1. Trimming cost V 0 bases and J 0 bases; bases outside gene matches: 4. The germline V gene has CDR1 MNHEY and CDR2 SMNVEV (reference sequence). The CDR3 consists of 16 residues. The CDR3 region has the DNA TGTGCCAGCAGTTTATCGGCTGGGACAGCTAACTATGGCTACACCTTC. It yields the protein CASSLSAGTANYGYTF.

The gene calls are TRBV27 and TRBJ2-5; D perhaps matches TRBD1 (6 bases). Near its end, the DNA agrees better with TRBJ2-7, so the J call may be wrong. The length of the CDR3 is 15 residues. CDR1 is MNHEY and CDR2 is SMNVEV in the germline V gene (reference sequence). The CDR3 loop reads CASTPRPGDVDEQYF. Written as DNA, the CDR3 is TGTGCCTCCACTCCGAGGCCAGGGGACGTGGACGAGCAGTACTTC.

The rearrangement uses TRBV29-1 and TRBJ2-3; 12 nucleotides align to TRBD2. The CDR3 has 18 residues. Germline assignment: CDR1 SQVTM and CDR2 ANQGSEA. V lost 0 bases to trimming and J lost 0 bases; unmatched junction nucleotides: 7. The CDR3 nucleotides are TGCAGCGTTGAAGATCCGGCTAGCGGGGGGGGGAGCACAGATACGCAGTATTTT. It translates to CSVEDPASGGGSTDTQYF.

The chain combines TRBV29-1 with TRBJ2-1; D uncertain. With 3 bases removed from V and 1 base from J, the gap between germline ends came to 10 bases. Germline CDR1 SQVTM, CDR2 ANQGSEA. The CDR3 is 14 amino acids. The CDR3: CSVELSTSYNEQFF. CDR3 nucleotide sequence: TGCAGCGTTGAGCTATCAACGTCCTACAATGAGCAGTTCTTC.